The present T cell receptor (beta chain) was sequenced within a study of CD8+ T cells in alopecia areata (dated by TCRdb to about 2018). Broadly, across the study: Female C3H/HeJ recipients, roughly 6-11 weeks old, were grafted with skin from C3H/HeJ donors with spontaneous alopecia (roughly 6-12 months old). High-throughput TCRbeta sequencing was used to examine T cell clonal expansion in alopecia areata in both the C3H/HeJ mouse model and human patients. Human TCRbeta sequencing covered scalp tissue and sorted CD4+ and CD8+ peripheral blood T cells from patchy and totalis/universalis alopecia areata patients and healthy controls. Clonality in the scalp was compared among normal scalp (n=4), patchy alopecia areata scalp (n=8), and alopecia totalis/universalis scalp (n=8). The RNA source kit depended on sample type: the PAXgene miRNA kit for fixed scalp, the miRNeasy kit for PBMCs, and the RNeasy kit for mouse skin. immunoSEQ multiplex PCR using 35 Vbeta forward primers and 13 Jbeta reverse primers was used to amplify TCRbeta CDR3 regions.

Here is what the overall study found, with its caveats: Compared with normal scalp, lesional scalp had higher clonality and more expanded CD8+ clones, particularly in alopecia totalis/universalis, a pattern that suggests antigenic drive. Shared TCR sequences between patients were less evident than in mice, which may be partly attributable to HLA diversity in the patient population. Scalp TCR repertoire analysis is complicated because resident alphabeta T cells in normal human skin are also sequenced, whereas mouse skin is dominated by gammadelta T cells.

Cells from pooled mouse cutaneous lymph nodes were stained for CD4, CD8alpha, NKG2D, NKG2ACE and other markers and then sorted on a BD Influx. From the germline V gene (reference sequence), CDR1 is NSQYPW and CDR2 is LRSPGD. Trimming at the junction amounts to 4 bases on V and 2 bases on J, and the germline ends lie 13 bases apart. Taken from cysteine to phenylalanine, the CDR3 has 15 residues. The DNA covers only part of the CDR3, 33 bases in frame from base 1. The method was the immunoSEQ multiplex PCR assay. RNA was extracted from all samples and reverse transcribed into cDNA, which served as template for TCR sequencing. First-strand cDNA was synthesized using SuperScript III with a 2:1 mix of oligo-dT and random hexamers. Amplification bias was assessed with a synthetic immune receptor repertoire, and residual bias was removed computationally. Libraries were sequenced on Illumina HiSeq with 60 bp reads covering the CDR3, read from J toward V. The authors' pipeline ran thus. After raw reads were preprocessed to remove errors, the CDR3 was defined following IMGT conventions as running from the conserved cysteine to phenylalanine. Clonality was computed as 1 minus the Shannon entropy, with the entropy normalized by log2 of the number of productive unique TCRs. Whether each scalp clone was CD4 or CD8 was inferred by checking scalp TCRbeta sequences against the CD4 and CD8 repertoires from sorted blood. TCRdb stores this immuneACCESS table with in-frame sequences only. Part of the clones is absent; in the studies checked, under half of the shortfall reflects unresolved V genes, and no reason is known for the rest. The DNA gave D and trimming, while V, J and clone size come from that table. The table puts around 290,000 clones in this sample, none counted just once. Of the sample, 1.2% falls within the top ten clones.

This clone was observed a handful of times. This clone's antigen is unknown. Mouse gene names and germline sequences are the ones reported for this receptor. The CDR3 is cut off 4 residues early in the read; its end comes from the germline J gene. Sequenced: CD4+ T cells sorted from a lymph node. The chain couples TRBV1 to TRBJ2-3; TRBD1 might be the D gene, on 7 matching bases. This clonotype originated in a C3H/HeJ mouse with alopecia areata. The MHC haplotype of this strain is H2-k. The sequenced CDR3 bases are TGCACCTGCAGTGGGAGGGGGCGCGATGCAGAA. The translation is CTCSGRGRDAE. In full, the CDR3 reads CTCSGRGRDAETLYF.